The T cell receptor beta chain described here comes from a study of prognosis after radiotherapy for stage I lung cancer. Genomic DNA yielded TCR beta CDR3, amplified by two-round multiplex PCR. First-round PCR amplification was performed with primers specific to each TRBV and TRBJ gene. Each CDR3 protein gets one entry after TCRdb re-called the multiplex PCR reads with MiXCR. The table has around 13,000 distinct CDR3 sequences, 40% to 55% seen once. The CDR3 runs 14 residues. Deletions cut 3 bases from V and 0 bases from J, with 12 bases between. Germline CDR1 and CDR2: DFQATT and SNEGSKA (reference sequence).

The chain carries TRBV20-1 and TRBJ2-7; D might be TRBD1 or TRBD2, each matching 5 bases. Specimen: PBMCs, collected before or after stereotactic body radiation therapy (not recorded which). The origin of this receptor is a donor aged 50 or older with non-small cell lung cancer. The CDR3 spells CSASALGVSYEQYF. CDR3 nucleotides: TGCAGTGCTAGTGCCCTGGGGGTCTCCTACGAGCAGTACTTC.